This entry describes one T cell receptor (beta chain). The antigen is not known. The entry originates in a study of cytomegalovirus exposure and HLA in healthy donors. Whole-study findings and limits: It was found in a later analysis that first-cohort TCR clusters tended to co-occur in the 120 validation repertoires. Cytomegalovirus association was listed for 170 or so TCR beta chains. Usually a TCR sequence was rare, but some public TCRs were found in many donors.

The donors were in the approximately 110-subject validation cohort; that cohort was separate from the roughly 700-subject first cohort. Here immunoSEQ multiplex PCR was the method, and the copy in TCRdb shows in-frame clones only, minus some. The sample lists some 140,000 clones, 75% to 90% seen once, with approximately 9.2% in the top ten. V lost 5 bases and J 4 bases, leaving 9 bases between the germline ends. There are 12 residues in the CDR3. CDR1 and CDR2 from the germline V gene are MDHEN and SYDVKM. The sequence was obtained from a woman aged 18-30 years in good health and CMV-seropositive. Sample: PBMCs. The rearrangement uses TRBV28 and TRBJ2-7; D might be TRBD1 (5 bases). In DNA, the CDR3 is TGTGCCAGCAGTCTACAGGTATACGAGCAGTACTTC. Translation gives CASSLQVYEQYF.